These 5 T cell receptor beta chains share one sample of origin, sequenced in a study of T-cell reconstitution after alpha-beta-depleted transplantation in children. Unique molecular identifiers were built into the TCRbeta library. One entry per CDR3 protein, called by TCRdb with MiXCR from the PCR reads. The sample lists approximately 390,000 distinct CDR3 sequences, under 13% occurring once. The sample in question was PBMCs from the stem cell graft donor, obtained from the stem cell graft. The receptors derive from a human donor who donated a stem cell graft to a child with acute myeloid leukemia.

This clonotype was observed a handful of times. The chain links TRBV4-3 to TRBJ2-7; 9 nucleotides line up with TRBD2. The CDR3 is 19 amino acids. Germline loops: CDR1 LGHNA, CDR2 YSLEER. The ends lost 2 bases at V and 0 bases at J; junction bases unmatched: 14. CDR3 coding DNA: TGCGCCAGCAGCCAAAGTGGGCGGGAGGGCTACTGGGGCTCCTACGAGCAGTACTTC. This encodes CASSQSGREGYWGSYEQYF.

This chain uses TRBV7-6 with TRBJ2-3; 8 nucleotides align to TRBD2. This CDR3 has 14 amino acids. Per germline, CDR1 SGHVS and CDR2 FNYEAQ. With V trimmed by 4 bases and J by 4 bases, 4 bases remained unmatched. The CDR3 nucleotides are TGTGCCAGCAGCTCGGTCGGGGGGGCAGATACGCAGTATTTT. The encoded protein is CASSSVGGADTQYF.

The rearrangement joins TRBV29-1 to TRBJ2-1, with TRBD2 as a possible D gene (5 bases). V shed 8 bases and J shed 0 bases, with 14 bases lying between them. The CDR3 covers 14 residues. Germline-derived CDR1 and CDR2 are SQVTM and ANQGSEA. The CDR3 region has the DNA TGCAGCTGGGGAGAGATTAGCTCCTACAATGAGCAGTTCTTC. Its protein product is CSWGEISSYNEQFF.

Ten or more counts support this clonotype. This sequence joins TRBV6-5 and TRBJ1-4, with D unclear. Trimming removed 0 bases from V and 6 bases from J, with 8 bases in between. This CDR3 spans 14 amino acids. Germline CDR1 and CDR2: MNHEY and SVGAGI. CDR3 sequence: CASSYSSSDEKLFF. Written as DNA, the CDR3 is TGTGCCAGCAGTTACTCGAGTTCGGATGAAAAACTGTTTTTT.

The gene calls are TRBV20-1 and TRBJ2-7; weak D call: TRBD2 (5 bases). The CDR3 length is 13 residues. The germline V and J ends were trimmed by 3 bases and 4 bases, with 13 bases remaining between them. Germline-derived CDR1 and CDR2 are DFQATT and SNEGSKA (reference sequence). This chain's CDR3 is CSASRRDQYEQYF. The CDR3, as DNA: TGCAGTGCTAGTCGCCGGGATCAGTACGAGCAGTACTTC.